These T cell receptor beta chains were read from a single sample in a study of CD8 T cells in ankylosing spondylitis. Each CDR3 protein is one row after TCRdb ran MiXCR on the 5' RACE reads. The repertoire holds roughly 180,000 distinct CDR3 sequences, with approximately 9% as singletons. The sequencing sample was made of blood, either unsorted or a sorted T cell fraction (not recorded which). These receptors all come from a female donor with ankylosing spondylitis or in good health (not recorded which). CDR3s include the opening cysteine and the closing phenylalanine or tryptophan. The D gene is left open where the match is weak. Rows give clone size only sometimes, using once, few, many, or a class for an expanded clone.

D: TRBD1; V: TRBV29-1; J: TRBJ1-2; size: many; CDR3: CSVSGTGGDLSYGYTF; DNA: TGCAGCGTTTCCGGGACAGGGGGCGATCTGAGCTATGGCTACACCTTC
D: NA; V: TRBV27; J: TRBJ2-3; size: many; CDR3: CASSWQGGTDTQYF; DNA: TGTGCCAGCAGTTGGCAGGGCGGCACAGATACGCAGTATTTT
D: TRBD2; V: TRBV25-1; J: TRBJ2-7; size: NA; CDR3: CASSERGAYEQYF; DNA: TGTGCCAGCAGTGAACGGGGGGCCTACGAGCAGTACTTC
D: NA; V: TRBV13; J: TRBJ1-5; size: NA; CDR3: CASSPVALHYQPQHF; DNA: TGTGCCAGCAGCCCAGTGGCCCTGCACTATCAGCCCCAGCATTTT
D: NA; V: TRBV19; J: TRBJ2-5; size: few; CDR3: CAKGVGETQYF; DNA: TGTGCCAAAGGGGTCGGGGAGACCCAGTACTTC
D: TRBD2; V: TRBV11-1; J: TRBJ2-1; size: NA; CDR3: CASSHSGTSGQGLSYNEQFF; DNA: TGTGCCAGCAGCCATTCCGGGACTAGCGGTCAAGGCCTCTCCTACAATGAGCAGTTCTTC
D: TRBD2; V: TRBV28; J: TRBJ2-2; size: few; CDR3: CASTSEREYNTGELFF; DNA: TGTGCCAGCACCAGCGAGCGGGAGTATAACACCGGGGAGCTGTTTTTT
D: NA; V: TRBV12-3/TRBV12-4; J: TRBJ2-7; size: many; CDR3: CASSLGTVSYEQYF; DNA: TGTGCCAGCAGTTTAGGGACAGTCTCCTACGAGCAGTACTTC
D: NA; V: TRBV28; J: TRBJ2-3; size: many; CDR3: CASSTTDTQYF; DNA: TGTGCCAGCAGTACCACAGATACGCAGTATTTT
D: NA; V: TRBV20-1; J: TRBJ1-1; size: NA; CDR3: CSAVTGALNTEAFF; DNA: TGCAGTGCTGTGACAGGAGCTCTGAACACTGAAGCTTTCTTT
D: NA; V: TRBV24-1; J: TRBJ2-1; size: few; CDR3: CATSVGTNEQFF; DNA: TGTGCCACCAGTGTTGGGACAAATGAGCAGTTCTTC
D: TRBD1; V: TRBV6-5; J: TRBJ2-1; size: many; CDR3: CASSYARGPYNEQFF; DNA: TGTGCCAGCAGTTACGCCAGGGGGCCCTACAATGAGCAGTTCTTC
D: TRBD1; V: TRBV5-1; J: TRBJ1-5; size: NA; CDR3: CASSLAGGQEPQHF; DNA: TGCGCCAGCAGCTTGGCAGGGGGTCAGGAGCCCCAGCATTTT
D: NA; V: TRBV27; J: TRBJ1-2; size: few; CDR3: CASRLSGFVGYTF; DNA: TGTGCCAGCAGACTTTCGGGGTTTGTCGGCTACACCTTC
D: NA; V: TRBV6-5; J: TRBJ1-3; size: few; CDR3: CASSTSGTSGNTIYF; DNA: TGTGCCAGCAGTACCTCAGGGACTTCTGGAAACACCATATATTTT
D: NA; V: TRBV12-3/TRBV12-4; J: TRBJ2-6; size: few; CDR3: CASSFSGSGANVLTF; DNA: TGTGCCAGCAGTTTCTCCGGTTCTGGGGCCAACGTCCTGACTTTC
D: TRBD2; V: TRBV2; J: TRBJ2-1; size: many; CDR3: CASRSPAGLHNEQFF; DNA: TGTGCCAGCAGATCGCCAGCGGGACTCCACAATGAGCAGTTCTTC
D: NA; V: TRBV9; J: TRBJ1-1; size: few; CDR3: CASSPGALPEAFF; DNA: TGTGCCAGCAGCCCCGGGGCCCTCCCCGAAGCTTTCTTT
D: NA; V: TRBV27; J: TRBJ2-3; size: many; CDR3: CASSLSLGPSAQYF; DNA: TGTGCCAGCAGTTTATCCCTTGGACCTTCTGCGCAGTATTTT
D: TRBD2; V: TRBV7-3; J: TRBJ2-7; size: NA; CDR3: CTSSLTGLADILSYEQYF; DNA: TGTACCAGCAGCCTTACGGGACTAGCGGACATACTTTCCTACGAGCAGTACTTC